What follows describes a single T cell receptor (beta chain). Its antigen remains unknown. The CDR3 consists of 14 residues. Looked up from germline, CDR1 is MGHDK and CDR2 is SYGVNS. The V segment lost 8 bases and the J segment 5 bases; nucleotides outside the gene matches: 10. This entry comes from a study of identifying expanded T cells in peripheral blood. Collection occurred without any documented infections or immune events in donors. Study-level results: Variance in clone template counts between approximately 2-week samples significantly increased with total template count across all healthy donors. About 1.2 clones differed between technical replicates, versus about 15 and 19 over time.

Using immunoSEQ multiplex PCR, the repertoire was profiled, and TCRdb retains in-frame clones only, with some absent. The sample lists around 70,000 clones, roughly 90% occurring once. This TCR derives from a person aged 18 to 70 in good health. The sequenced sample was blood. The V and J genes are TRBV25-1 and TRBJ2-5; 8 bases fit TRBD1. CDR3 sequence reads: CASAPPGGWETQYF. Here the CDR3 DNA reads TGTGCCAGCGCTCCGCCAGGGGGCTGGGAGACCCAGTACTTC.